This T cell receptor beta chain is drawn from a study of metastatic and nonmetastatic thyroid tumors. Study overall: Repertoires were compared across blood and tumor or nodule tissue from malignant and benign thyroid patients.

The CDR3 spans 16 residues. Germline loops: CDR1 MNHNS, CDR2 SASEGT. Per the original data handling: Clinicopathological groups differed in CDR3, with these differences serving to build a distant-metastasis classifier for papillary thyroid cancer. TCRdb re-analyzed the PCR reads using MiXCR. TCRdb's processing, not the authors' own work, is the source of the V and J calls. The repertoire holds around 17,000 clones, roughly 13% seen once, with less than 35% in the top ten. Each patient went into thyroid surgery without having received any treatment. This clone was seen a handful of times. What it binds is unknown. The junction departs from germline at one end; a sequencing error may be responsible. General observations from the study: The reported finding was significantly higher TCR beta diversity in malignant thyroid tumors relative to benign nodules, in blood and tumor.

The TCR comes from a female donor with papillary thyroid cancer or a benign thyroid nodule (not recorded which). Some clones in this sample may be carry-over from other donors' samples. The sequencing sample was made of blood. This sequence joins TRBV6-1 and TRBJ1-5, with D perhaps matching TRBD1 (6 bases). CDR3 amino acids: CASSEWGGEGNQTQHF. The CDR3 DNA reads as TGTGCCAGTAGTGAATGGGGGGGCGAGGGCAATCAGACACAGCATTTT.